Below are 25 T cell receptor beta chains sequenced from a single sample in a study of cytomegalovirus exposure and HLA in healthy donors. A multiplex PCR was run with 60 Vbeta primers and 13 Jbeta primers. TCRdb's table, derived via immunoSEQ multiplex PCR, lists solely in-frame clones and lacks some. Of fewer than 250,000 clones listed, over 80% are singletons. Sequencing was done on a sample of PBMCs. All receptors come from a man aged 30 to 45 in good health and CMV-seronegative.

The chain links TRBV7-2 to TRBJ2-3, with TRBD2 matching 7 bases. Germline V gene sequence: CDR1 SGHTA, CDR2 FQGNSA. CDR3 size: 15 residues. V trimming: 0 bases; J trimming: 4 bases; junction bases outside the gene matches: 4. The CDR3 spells CASSLAQRGADTQYF. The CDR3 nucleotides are TGTGCCAGCAGCTTAGCCCAGCGGGGAGCAGATACGCAGTATTTT.

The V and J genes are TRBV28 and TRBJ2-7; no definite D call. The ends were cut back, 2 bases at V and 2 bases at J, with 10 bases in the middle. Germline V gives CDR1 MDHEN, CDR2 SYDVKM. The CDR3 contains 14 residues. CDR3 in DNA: TGTGCCAGCAGTTTACTTCGGGTACCCTACGAGCAGTACTTC. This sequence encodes CASSLLRVPYEQYF. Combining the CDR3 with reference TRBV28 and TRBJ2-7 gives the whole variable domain DVKVTQSSRYLVKRTGEKVFLECVQDMDHENMFWYRQDPGLGLRLIYFSYDVKMKEKGDIPEGYSVSREKKERFSLILESASTNQTSMYLCASSLLRVPYEQYFGPGTRLTVT.

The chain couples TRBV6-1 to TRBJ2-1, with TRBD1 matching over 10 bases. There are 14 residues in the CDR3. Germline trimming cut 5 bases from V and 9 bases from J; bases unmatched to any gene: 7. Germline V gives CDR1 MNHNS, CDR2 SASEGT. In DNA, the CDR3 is TGTGCCAGCAGTCCGGGACAGGGGAATGGTGAGCAGTTCTTC. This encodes CASSPGQGNGEQFF.

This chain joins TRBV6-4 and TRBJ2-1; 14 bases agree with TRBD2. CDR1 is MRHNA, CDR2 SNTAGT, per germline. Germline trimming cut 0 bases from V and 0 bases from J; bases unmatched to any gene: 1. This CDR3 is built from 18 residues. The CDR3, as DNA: TGTGCCAGCAGTGACTCAGGACTAGCGGGGGGCTCCTACAATGAGCAGTTCTTC. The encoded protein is CASSDSGLAGGSYNEQFF.

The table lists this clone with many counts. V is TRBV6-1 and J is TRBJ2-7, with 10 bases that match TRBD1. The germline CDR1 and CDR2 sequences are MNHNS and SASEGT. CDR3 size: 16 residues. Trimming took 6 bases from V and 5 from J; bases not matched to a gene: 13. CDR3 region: CASSELPGQGRNEQYF. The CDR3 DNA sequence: TGTGCCAGCAGCGAACTTCCGGGACAGGGGCGCAACGAGCAGTACTTC.

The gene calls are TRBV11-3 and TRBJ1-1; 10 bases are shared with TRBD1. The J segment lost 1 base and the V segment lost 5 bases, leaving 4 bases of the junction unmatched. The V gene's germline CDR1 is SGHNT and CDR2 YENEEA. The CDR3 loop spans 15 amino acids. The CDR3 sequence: CASSQRQGANTEAFF. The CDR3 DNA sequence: TGTGCCAGCAGCCAAAGACAGGGGGCGAACACTGAAGCTTTCTTT.

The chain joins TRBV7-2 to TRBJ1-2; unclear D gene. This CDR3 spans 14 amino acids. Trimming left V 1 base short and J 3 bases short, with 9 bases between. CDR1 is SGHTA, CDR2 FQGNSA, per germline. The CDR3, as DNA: TGTGCCAGCAGCTTAGATCGGGATGACTATGGCTACACCTTC. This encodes CASSLDRDDYGYTF.

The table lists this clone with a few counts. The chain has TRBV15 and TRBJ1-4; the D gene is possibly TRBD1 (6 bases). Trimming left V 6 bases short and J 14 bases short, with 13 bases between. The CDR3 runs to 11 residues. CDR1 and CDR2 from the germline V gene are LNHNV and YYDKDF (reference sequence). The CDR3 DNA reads TGTGCCACCAGTGAAGGGGACACCCTGTTTTTT. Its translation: CATSEGDTLFF.

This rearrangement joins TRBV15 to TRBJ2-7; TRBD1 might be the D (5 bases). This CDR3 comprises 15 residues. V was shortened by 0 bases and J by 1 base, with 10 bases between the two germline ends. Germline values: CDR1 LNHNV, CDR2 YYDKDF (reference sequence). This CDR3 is CATSRDLTVSYEQYF. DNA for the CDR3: TGTGCCACCAGCAGAGATCTGACAGTTTCCTACGAGCAGTACTTC.

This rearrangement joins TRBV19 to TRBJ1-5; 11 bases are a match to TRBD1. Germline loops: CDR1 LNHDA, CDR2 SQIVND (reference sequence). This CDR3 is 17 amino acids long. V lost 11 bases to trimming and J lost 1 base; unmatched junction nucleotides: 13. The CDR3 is CACHAGTGGSSNQPQHF. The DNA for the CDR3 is TGTGCCTGCCACGCGGGGACAGGGGGGTCGAGCAATCAGCCCCAGCATTTT.

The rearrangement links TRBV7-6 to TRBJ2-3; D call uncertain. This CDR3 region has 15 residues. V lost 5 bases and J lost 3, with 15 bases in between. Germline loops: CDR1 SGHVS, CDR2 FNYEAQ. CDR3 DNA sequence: TGTGCCAGCAGCCCCCCGGGTCGCGATACAGATACGCAGTATTTT. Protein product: CASSPPGRDTDTQYF.

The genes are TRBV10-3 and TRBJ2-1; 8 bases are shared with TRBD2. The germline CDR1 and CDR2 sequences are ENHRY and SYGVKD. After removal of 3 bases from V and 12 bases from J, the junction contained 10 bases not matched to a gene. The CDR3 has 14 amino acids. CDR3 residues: CAISEGGRKVGQFF. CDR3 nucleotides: TGTGCCATCAGTGAAGGCGGGAGGAAGGTAGGGCAGTTCTTC.

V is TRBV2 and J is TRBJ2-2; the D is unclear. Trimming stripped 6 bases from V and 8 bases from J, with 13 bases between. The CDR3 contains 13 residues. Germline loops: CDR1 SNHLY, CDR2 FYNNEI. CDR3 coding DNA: TGTGCCAGCAGCGCGCGCCCCGGTGGGGAGCTGTTTTTT. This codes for CASSARPGGELFF.

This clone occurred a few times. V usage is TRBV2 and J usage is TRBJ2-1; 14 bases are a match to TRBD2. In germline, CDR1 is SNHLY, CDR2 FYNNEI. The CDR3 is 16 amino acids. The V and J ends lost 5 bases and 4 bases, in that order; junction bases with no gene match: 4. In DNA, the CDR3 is TGTGCCAGCAGTCCGACTAGCGGGAGGGATTACAATGAGCAGTTCTTC. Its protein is CASSPTSGRDYNEQFF.

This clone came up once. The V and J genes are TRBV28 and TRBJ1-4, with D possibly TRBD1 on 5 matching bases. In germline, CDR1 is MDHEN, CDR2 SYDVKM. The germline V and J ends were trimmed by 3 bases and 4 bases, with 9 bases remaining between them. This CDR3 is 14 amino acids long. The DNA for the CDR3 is TGTGCCAGCAGTTTGCAGGGCCTTAATGAAAAACTGTTTTTT. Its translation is CASSLQGLNEKLFF.

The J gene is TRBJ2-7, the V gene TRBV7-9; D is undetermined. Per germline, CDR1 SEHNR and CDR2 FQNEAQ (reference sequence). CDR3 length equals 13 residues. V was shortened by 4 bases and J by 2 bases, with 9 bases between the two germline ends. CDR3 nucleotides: TGTGCCAGCAGCTCCGGTAGAGCCTACGAGCAGTACTTC. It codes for CASSSGRAYEQYF.

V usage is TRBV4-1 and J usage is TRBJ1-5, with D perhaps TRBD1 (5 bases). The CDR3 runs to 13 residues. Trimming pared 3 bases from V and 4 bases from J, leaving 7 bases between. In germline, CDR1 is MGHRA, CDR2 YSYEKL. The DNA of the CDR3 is TGCGCCAGCAGCCAGCCAGGGAATCAGCCCCAGCATTTT. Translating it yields CASSQPGNQPQHF.

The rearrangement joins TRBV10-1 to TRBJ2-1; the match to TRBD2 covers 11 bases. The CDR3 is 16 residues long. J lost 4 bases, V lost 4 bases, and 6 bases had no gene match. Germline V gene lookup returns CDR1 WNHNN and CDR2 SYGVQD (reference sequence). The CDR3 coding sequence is TGCGCCAGCAGTGTTTCGGGGACTAGCGGATACAATGAGCAGTTCTTC. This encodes CASSVSGTSGYNEQFF.

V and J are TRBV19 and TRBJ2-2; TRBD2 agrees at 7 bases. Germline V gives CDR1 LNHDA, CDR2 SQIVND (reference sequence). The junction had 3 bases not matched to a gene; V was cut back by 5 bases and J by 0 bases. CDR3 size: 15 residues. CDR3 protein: CASSVSGTNTGELFF. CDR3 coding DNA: TGTGCCAGTAGTGTAAGCGGGACGAACACCGGGGAGCTGTTTTTT.

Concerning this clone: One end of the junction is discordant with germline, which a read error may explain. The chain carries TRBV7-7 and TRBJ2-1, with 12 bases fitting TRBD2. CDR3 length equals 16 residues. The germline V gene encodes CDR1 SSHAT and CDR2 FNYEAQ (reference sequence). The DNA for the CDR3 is TGTGCTAGCAGCTTAGCGCCTAGCGGGAGGGGCAATGAGCAGTTCTTC. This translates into CASSLAPSGRGNEQFF. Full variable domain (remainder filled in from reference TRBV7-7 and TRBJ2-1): GAGVSQSPRYKVTKRGQDVTLRCDPISSHATLYWYQQALGQGPEFLTYFNYEAQPDKSGLPSDRFSAERPEGSISTLTIQRTEQRDSAMYRCASSLAPSGRGNEQFFGPGTRLTVL.

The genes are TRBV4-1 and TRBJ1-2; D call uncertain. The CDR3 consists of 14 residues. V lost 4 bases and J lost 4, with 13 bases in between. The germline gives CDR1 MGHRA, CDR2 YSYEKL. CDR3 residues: CASSPTGDGYGYTF. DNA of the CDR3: TGCGCCAGCAGCCCAACCGGGGATGGCTATGGCTACACCTTC.

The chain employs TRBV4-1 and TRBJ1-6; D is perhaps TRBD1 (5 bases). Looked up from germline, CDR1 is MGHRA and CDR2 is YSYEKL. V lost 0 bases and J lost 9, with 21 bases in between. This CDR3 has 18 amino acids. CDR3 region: CASSQDGAAPGVRSPLHF. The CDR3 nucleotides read TGCGCCAGCAGCCAAGATGGGGCTGCGCCTGGGGTCCGTTCACCCCTCCACTTT.

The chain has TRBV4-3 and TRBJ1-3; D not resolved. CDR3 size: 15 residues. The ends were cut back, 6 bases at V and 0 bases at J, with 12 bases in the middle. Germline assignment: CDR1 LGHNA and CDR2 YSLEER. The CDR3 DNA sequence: TGCGCCAGCAGTCTAGAATATACCTCTGGAAACACCATATATTTT. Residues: CASSLEYTSGNTIYF.

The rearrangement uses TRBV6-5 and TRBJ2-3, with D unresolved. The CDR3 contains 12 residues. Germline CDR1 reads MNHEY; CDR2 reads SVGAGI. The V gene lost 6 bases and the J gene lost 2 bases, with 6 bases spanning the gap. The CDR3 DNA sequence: TGTGCCAGCAGAGACACCACAGATACGCAGTATTTT. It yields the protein CASRDTTDTQYF.

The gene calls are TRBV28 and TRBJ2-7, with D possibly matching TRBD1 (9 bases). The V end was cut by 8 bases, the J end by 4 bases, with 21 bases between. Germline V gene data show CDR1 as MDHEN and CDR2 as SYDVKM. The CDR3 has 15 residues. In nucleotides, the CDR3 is TGTGCCAGCGGTCGGGGGGGGACAGGGCGTTACGAGCAGTACTTC. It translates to CASGRGGTGRYEQYF.